The 22 T cell receptor beta chains reported below all come from one sample, sequenced in a study of blood T cells in healthy people across ages. PCR was performed a second time for about 6 to 12 cycles using a sample-barcoded 5' primer and a J-beta primer mix. MiXCR, applied by TCRdb to the 5' RACE reads, yields one record per CDR3 protein. This sample has hundreds of thousands of distinct CDR3 sequences, with around 29% found just once. The sequencing sample was made of blood. These receptors came from a woman in her seventies in good health.

This clonotype has a handful of counts. The gene calls are TRBV20-1 and TRBJ2-5, with 8 bases aligning to TRBD2. CDR1 DFQATT and CDR2 SNEGSKA come from the germline V gene (reference sequence). CDR3 length equals 15 residues. Trimming cost V 5 bases and J 5 bases; bases outside gene matches: 13. The CDR3 sequence: CSAPSLREVRETQYF. The CDR3 nucleotides are TGCAGTGCTCCTTCCCTGCGGGAGGTGAGGGAGACCCAGTACTTC.

This clonotype was observed at least ten times. CDR3 in amino acids: CATSRDEGVFTGKLFF. CDR3 DNA sequence: TGTGCCACCAGCAGAGATGAAGGAGTGTTTACAGGAAAACTGTTTTTT. V gene TRBV15 combines with J gene TRBJ1-4; the D gene is possibly TRBD1 (5 bases). The CDR3 extends over 16 amino acids. Germline loops: CDR1 LNHNV, CDR2 YYDKDF (reference sequence). Trimming left V 0 bases short and J 10 bases short, with 18 bases between.

This clonotype was seen ten or more times. The chain recombines TRBV4-1 with TRBJ1-4; tentatively, D is TRBD1 (5 bases). V was pared by 1 base and J by 7 bases, with 10 bases between. Germline-derived CDR1 and CDR2 are MGHRA and YSYEKL. CDR3 length equals 14 residues. CDR3 region: CASSQGGGGEKLFF. In DNA, the CDR3 is TGCGCCAGCAGCCAAGGGGGGGGAGGTGAAAAACTGTTTTTT.

This clonotype has just a few counts. The gene calls are TRBV12-3 or TRBV12-4 and TRBJ1-5, with a tentative D call TRBD1 (6 bases). The ends were cut back, 6 bases at V and 6 bases at J, with 12 bases in the middle. This CDR3 comprises 13 residues. In nucleotides, the CDR3 is TGTGCCAGCAGCCAACAGGGAAGTCAGCCCCAGCATTTT. Translated, it gives CASSQQGSQPQHF.

This chain's CDR3 is CSARDHRGLMNTEAFF. In DNA form, the CDR3 reads TGCAGTGCTAGAGATCACCGTGGACTGATGAACACTGAAGCTTTCTTT. This chain joins TRBV20-1 and TRBJ1-1; D is uncertain. Germline V CDR1 and CDR2: DFQATT, SNEGSKA (reference sequence). V lost 0 bases and J lost 0, with 14 bases in between. This CDR3 comprises 16 residues.

The rearrangement links TRBV5-1 to TRBJ2-7; D assignment may be TRBD1 or TRBD2 (5 bases each). With 1 base removed from V and 2 bases from J, the gap between germline ends came to 7 bases. Germline loops: CDR1 SGHRS, CDR2 YFSETQ. The CDR3 is 13 residues long. The CDR3 loop reads CASSLMGAYEQYF. The CDR3 DNA reads TGCGCCAGCAGCTTGATGGGGGCCTACGAGCAGTACTTC.

The J gene is TRBJ1-2, the V gene TRBV5-6; perhaps TRBD1 as D (6 bases). Germline CDR1 and CDR2: SGHDT and YYEEEE. The CDR3 extends over 12 amino acids. V gave up 6 bases and J gave up 14 bases, with 20 bases separating them. The CDR3 region is CASTPRGGQMTF. CDR3 DNA: TGTGCCAGCACTCCGAGGGGGGGGCAGATGACCTTC.

The genes are TRBV4-1 and TRBJ2-5; 10 bases match TRBD2. The ends lost 0 bases at V and 5 bases at J; junction bases unmatched: 6. Germline CDR1 reads MGHRA; CDR2 reads YSYEKL. This CDR3 is built from 16 residues. The CDR3 DNA reads TGCGCCAGCAGCCAAGATCGGGCTAGCGGGAGTGAGACCCAGTACTTC. Residues: CASSQDRASGSETQYF.

A few counts support this clonotype. J is TRBJ2-7 and V is TRBV7-2; either TRBD1 or TRBD2 may supply D (5 bases each). CDR3 length: 13 residues. From germline, CDR1 is SGHTA and CDR2 FQGNSA. Trimming shortened V by 6 bases and J by 2 bases, and 11 bases separated the two germline ends. In DNA form, the CDR3 reads TGTGCCAGCAGTTCCCAGGGAGCCTACGAGCAGTACGTC. This gives the protein CASSSQGAYEQYV.

The V gene is TRBV3-1, the J gene TRBJ1-2; D gene uncertain. CDR3 length: 15 residues. V was pared by 1 base and J by 2 bases, with 11 bases between. Germline loops: CDR1 LGHDT, CDR2 YNNKEL (reference sequence). For the CDR3, the DNA is TGTGCCAGCAGCCAAGGTATCCACTGGAACTATGGCTACACCTTC. It translates to CASSQGIHWNYGYTF.

The chain links TRBV18 to TRBJ2-2; no clear D gene. This CDR3 region has 15 residues. Per germline, CDR1 KGHSH and CDR2 LQKENI. The germline V and J ends were trimmed by 2 bases and 6 bases, with 13 bases remaining between them. DNA of the CDR3: TGTGCCAGCTCACCAAAAGCCATTACCTCCGGGGAGCTGTTTTTT. This sequence encodes CASSPKAITSGELFF.

This clonotype was counted at least ten times. The chain carries TRBV29-1 and TRBJ2-5, with D possibly being TRBD2 (7 bases). The tail of the sequence fits TRBJ2-1 better, so the J call may be wrong. CDR3 length: 12 residues. Germline V gene data show CDR1 as SQVTM and CDR2 as ANQGSEA. This chain's CDR3 is CSVPGAGAAQFF. The CDR3 coding sequence is TGCAGCGTCCCAGGGGCGGGAGCGGCGCAGTTCTTC.

This chain joins TRBV20-1 and TRBJ2-1; 7 positions match TRBD2. With V trimmed by 3 bases and J by 8 bases, 16 bases remained unmatched. CDR3 length: 16 amino acids. CDR1 and CDR2 from the germline V gene are DFQATT and SNEGSKA (reference sequence). The CDR3 DNA is TGCAGTGCTAGCTCTCCGGGAGGCGGGAGATTGGATGAGCAGTTCTTC. Translation: CSASSPGGGRLDEQFF.

V and J are TRBV4-3 and TRBJ2-4, with D perhaps being TRBD1 or TRBD2 (6 bases each). Germline loops: CDR1 LGHNA, CDR2 YSLEER. Between the trimmed V and J ends, which lost 0 bases and 5 bases, there was a span of 14 bases. This CDR3 comprises 16 residues. As DNA, the CDR3 is TGCGCCAGCAGCCAAGACCGGGGGCAGTTGGAAAACATTCAGTACTTC. It yields the protein CASSQDRGQLENIQYF.

V is TRBV9 and J is TRBJ1-2; D remains ambiguous. CDR1 SGDLS and CDR2 YYNGEE come from the germline V gene. Trimming removed 2 bases at V and 2 bases at J, with 10 bases between. CDR3 length: 14 residues. CDR3 region: CASSVGERNYGYTF. For the CDR3, the DNA is TGTGCCAGCAGCGTCGGGGAACGCAACTATGGCTACACCTTC.

This chain uses TRBV9 with TRBJ2-1; 12 bases align to TRBD2. The V and J ends lost 7 bases and 7 bases, in that order; junction bases with no gene match: 9. This CDR3 comprises 15 residues. Germline loops: CDR1 SGDLS, CDR2 YYNGEE. CDR3 sequence (DNA): TGTGCCAGCGCCCGACTAGCGGGAGTTGGAAATGAGCAGTTCTTC. Translating gives CASARLAGVGNEQFF.

V and J are TRBV7-2 and TRBJ2-5; possibly TRBD2 for D (6 bases). The DNA end is a closer match to TRBJ2-7, so the J assignment may be wrong. The germline CDR1 and CDR2 sequences are SGHTA and FQGNSA. This CDR3 has 19 amino acids. This chain's CDR3 is CASSLKVTAGQGFIYEQYF. In DNA form, the CDR3 reads TGTGCCAGCAGCTTAAAGGTTACGGCGGGGCAAGGTTTTATCTACGAGCAGTACTTC.

The V call is TRBV28, the J call TRBJ2-7; TRBD2 matches 10 bases. Germline V gives CDR1 MDHEN, CDR2 SYDVKM. Trimming cost V 6 bases and J 0 bases; bases outside gene matches: 8. The CDR3 sequence is 16 residues long. The CDR3 nucleotides are TGTGCCAGCAGACCAGGACTAGCGGAGCCCTCCTACGAGCAGTACTTC. It yields the protein CASRPGLAEPSYEQYF.

CDR3 sequence: CASSSGLAVQSTDTQYF. For the CDR3, the DNA is TGCGCCAGCAGCTCGGGACTAGCCGTACAAAGCACAGATACGCAGTATTTT. The chain uses TRBV5-1 and TRBJ2-3, with 9 positions matching TRBD2. In germline, CDR1 is SGHRS, CDR2 YFSETQ. CDR3 length: 17 amino acids. The J segment lost 0 bases and the V segment lost 3 bases, leaving 8 bases of the junction unmatched.

This clonotype is a singleton in its sample. In nucleotides, the CDR3 is TGTGCCAGCAGCTTAGCGACCGGGACAGGGGGGACCCAGTACTTC. This encodes CASSLATGTGGTQYF. This chain links TRBV7-2 with TRBJ2-5; 11 nucleotides agree with TRBD1. Trimming took 0 bases from V and 7 from J; bases not matched to a gene: 4. This CDR3 has 15 amino acids. The germline V gene encodes CDR1 SGHTA and CDR2 FQGNSA.

The sample holds one count of this clonotype. V is TRBV7-9 and J is TRBJ2-1; perhaps TRBD2 as D (6 bases). The germline V gene encodes CDR1 SEHNR and CDR2 FQNEAQ (reference sequence). V lost 3 bases to trimming and J lost 5 bases, with 17 bases between them. The CDR3 consists of 16 residues. The CDR3 DNA is TGTGCCAGCAGCTTTCGTGTTAGCGGACCCAACAATGAGCAGTTCTTC. Translated: CASSFRVSGPNNEQFF.

The gene calls are TRBV29-1 and TRBJ2-4; 9 positions match TRBD2. CDR1 is SQVTM and CDR2 is ANQGSEA in the germline V gene. V lost 6 bases, J lost 9 bases, and 6 bases stayed unmatched. The CDR3 has 12 residues. CDR3 loop: CSVRTSAIIQYF. The CDR3 DNA reads TGCAGCGTGAGGACTAGCGCAATCATTCAGTACTTC.